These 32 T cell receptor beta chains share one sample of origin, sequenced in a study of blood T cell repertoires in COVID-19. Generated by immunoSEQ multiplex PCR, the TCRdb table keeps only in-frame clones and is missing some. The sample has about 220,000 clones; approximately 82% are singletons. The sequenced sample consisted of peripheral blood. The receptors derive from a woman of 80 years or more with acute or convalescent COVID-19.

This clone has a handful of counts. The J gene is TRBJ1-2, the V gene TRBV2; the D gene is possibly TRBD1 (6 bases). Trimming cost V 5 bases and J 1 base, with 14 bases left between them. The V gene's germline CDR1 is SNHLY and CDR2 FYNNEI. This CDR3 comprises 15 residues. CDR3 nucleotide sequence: TGTGCCAGCAGTCCGGGACAAGCCAGTAACTATGGCTACACCTTC. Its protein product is CASSPGQASNYGYTF.

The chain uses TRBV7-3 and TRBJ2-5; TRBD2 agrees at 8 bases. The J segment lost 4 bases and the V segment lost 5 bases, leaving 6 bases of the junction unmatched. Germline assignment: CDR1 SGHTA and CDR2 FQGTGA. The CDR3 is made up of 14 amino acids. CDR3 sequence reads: CASSPGTRGETQYF. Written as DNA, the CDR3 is TGTGCCAGCAGCCCTGGGACTAGGGGAGAGACCCAGTACTTC.

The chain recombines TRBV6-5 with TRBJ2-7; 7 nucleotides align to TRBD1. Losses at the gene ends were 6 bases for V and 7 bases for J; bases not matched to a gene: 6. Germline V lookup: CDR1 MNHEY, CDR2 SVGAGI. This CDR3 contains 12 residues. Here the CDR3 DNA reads TGTGCCAGCAGACAGGGGTTAAATGAGCAGTACTTC. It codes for CASRQGLNEQYF.

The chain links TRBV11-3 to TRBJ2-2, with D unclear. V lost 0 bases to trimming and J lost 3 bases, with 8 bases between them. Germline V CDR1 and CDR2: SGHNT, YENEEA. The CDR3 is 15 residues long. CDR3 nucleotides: TGTGCCAGCAGCTTAGATTCCCCGGACACCGGGGAGCTGTTTTTT. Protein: CASSLDSPDTGELFF.

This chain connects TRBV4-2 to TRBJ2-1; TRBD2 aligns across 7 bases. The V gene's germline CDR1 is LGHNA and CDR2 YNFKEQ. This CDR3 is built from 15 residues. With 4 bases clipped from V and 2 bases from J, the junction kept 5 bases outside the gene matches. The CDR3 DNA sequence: TGTGCCAGCAGCCCGACCGGGACTACCTACAATGAGCAGTTCTTC. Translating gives CASSPTGTTYNEQFF.

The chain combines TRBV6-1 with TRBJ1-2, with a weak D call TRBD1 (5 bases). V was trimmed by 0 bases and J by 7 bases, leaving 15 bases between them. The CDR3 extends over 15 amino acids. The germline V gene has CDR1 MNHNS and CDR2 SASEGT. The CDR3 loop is CASSEALWGDGGYTF. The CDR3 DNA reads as TGTGCCAGCAGTGAAGCGCTATGGGGGGATGGTGGCTACACCTTC.

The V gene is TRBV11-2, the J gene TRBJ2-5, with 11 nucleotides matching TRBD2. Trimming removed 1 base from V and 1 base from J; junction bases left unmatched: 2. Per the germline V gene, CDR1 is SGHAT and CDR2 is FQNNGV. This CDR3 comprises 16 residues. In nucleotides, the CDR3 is TGTGCCAGCAGCTTAGCTCTAGCGGGGGGCCAAGAGACCCAGTACTTC. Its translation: CASSLALAGGQETQYF.

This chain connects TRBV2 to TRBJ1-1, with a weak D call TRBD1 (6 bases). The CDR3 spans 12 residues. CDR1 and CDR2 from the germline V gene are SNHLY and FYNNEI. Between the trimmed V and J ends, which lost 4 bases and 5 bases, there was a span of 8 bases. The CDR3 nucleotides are TGTGCCAGCAGTGCGGACAGAACTGAAGCTTTCTTT. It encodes CASSADRTEAFF.

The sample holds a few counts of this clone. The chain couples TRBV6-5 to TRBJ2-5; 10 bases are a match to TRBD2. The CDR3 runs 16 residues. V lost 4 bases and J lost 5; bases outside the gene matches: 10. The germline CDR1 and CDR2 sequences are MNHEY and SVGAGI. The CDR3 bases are TGTGCCAGCAGTTTACTCACAGCGGGGGGGAGGGAGACCCAGTACTTC. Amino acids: CASSLLTAGGRETQYF.

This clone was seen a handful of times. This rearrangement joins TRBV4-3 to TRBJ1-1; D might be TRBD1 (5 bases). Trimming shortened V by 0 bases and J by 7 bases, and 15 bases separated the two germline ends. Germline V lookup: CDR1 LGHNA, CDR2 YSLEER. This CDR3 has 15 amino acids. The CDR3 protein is CASSQDPRGGSEAFF. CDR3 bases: TGCGCCAGCAGCCAAGATCCCCGGGGGGGAAGTGAAGCTTTCTTT.

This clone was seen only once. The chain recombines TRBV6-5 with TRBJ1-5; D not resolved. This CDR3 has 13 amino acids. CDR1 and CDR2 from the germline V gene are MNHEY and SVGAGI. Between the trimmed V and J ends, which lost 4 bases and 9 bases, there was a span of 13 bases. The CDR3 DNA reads TGTGCCAGCAGTTCAACCTCGGAGGGGCCCCAGCATTTT. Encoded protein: CASSSTSEGPQHF.

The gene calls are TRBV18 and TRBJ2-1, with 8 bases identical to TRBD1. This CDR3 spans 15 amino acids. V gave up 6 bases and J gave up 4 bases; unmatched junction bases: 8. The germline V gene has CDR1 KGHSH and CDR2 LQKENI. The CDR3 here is CASSEQGGLYNEQFF. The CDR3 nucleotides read TGTGCCAGCTCGGAACAGGGGGGCCTTTACAATGAGCAGTTCTTC.

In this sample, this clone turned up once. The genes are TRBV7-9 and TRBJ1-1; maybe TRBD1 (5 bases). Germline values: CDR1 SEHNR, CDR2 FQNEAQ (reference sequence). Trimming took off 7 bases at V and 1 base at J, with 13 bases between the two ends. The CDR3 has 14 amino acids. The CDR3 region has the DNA TGTGCCAGCACCTTGACGGGGGGGAACACTGAAGCTTTCTTT. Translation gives CASTLTGGNTEAFF.

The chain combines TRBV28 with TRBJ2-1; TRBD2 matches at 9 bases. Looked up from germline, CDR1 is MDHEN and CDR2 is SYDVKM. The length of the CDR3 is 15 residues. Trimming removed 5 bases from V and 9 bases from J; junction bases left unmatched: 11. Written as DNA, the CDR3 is TGTGCCAGCAGTCTCCTGGCGGGGGGGCTCGGTGAGCAGTTCTTC. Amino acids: CASSLLAGGLGEQFF.

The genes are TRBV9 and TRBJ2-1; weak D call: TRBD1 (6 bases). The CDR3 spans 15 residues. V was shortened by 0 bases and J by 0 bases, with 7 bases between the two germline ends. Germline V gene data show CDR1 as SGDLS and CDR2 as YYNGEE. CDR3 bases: TGTGCCAGCAGCGTAGAGGACAGCTCCTACAATGAGCAGTTCTTC. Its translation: CASSVEDSSYNEQFF.

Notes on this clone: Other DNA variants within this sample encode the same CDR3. This chain's CDR3 is CASSVGQGGYNEQFF. The CDR3 DNA sequence: TGTGCCAGCAGCGTAGGACAGGGGGGCTACAATGAGCAGTTCTTC. The J gene is TRBJ2-1, the V gene TRBV9; 9 bases are a match to TRBD1. Looked up from germline, CDR1 is SGDLS and CDR2 is YYNGEE. This CDR3 comprises 15 residues. V lost 0 bases, J lost 3 bases, and 1 base stayed unmatched.

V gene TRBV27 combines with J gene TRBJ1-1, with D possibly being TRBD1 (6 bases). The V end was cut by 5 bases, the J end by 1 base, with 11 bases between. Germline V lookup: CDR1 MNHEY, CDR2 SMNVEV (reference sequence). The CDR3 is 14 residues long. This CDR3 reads CASSRDRRNTEAFF. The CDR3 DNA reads TGTGCCAGCAGTCGCGACAGGAGGAACACTGAAGCTTTCTTT.

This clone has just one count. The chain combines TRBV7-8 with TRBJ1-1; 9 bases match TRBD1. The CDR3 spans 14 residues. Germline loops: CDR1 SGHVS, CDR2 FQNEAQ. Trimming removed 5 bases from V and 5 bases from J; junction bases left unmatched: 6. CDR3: CASSTRQGETEAFF. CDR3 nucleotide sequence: TGTGCCAGCAGCACCAGACAGGGGGAAACTGAAGCTTTCTTT.

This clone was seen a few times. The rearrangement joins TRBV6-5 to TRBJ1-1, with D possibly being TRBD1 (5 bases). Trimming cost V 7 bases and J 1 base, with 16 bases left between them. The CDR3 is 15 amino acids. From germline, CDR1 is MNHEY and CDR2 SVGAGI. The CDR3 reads CASTNDRRENTEAFF. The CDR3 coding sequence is TGTGCCAGCACTAATGACAGAAGAGAGAACACTGAAGCTTTCTTT.

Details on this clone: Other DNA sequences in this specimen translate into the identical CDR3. The CDR3 nucleotides are TGCGCCAGCAGCCAGGGGGCTTCGTATGGCTACACCTTC. Its translation is CASSQGASYGYTF. This chain joins TRBV5-1 and TRBJ1-2, with 8 bases fitting TRBD1. The CDR3 consists of 13 residues. V shed 4 bases and J 5 bases; nucleotides not matched to a gene: 4. Per germline, CDR1 SGHRS and CDR2 YFSETQ. The variable domain in full, with the rest retrieved from reference TRBV5-1 and TRBJ1-2, is KAGVTQTPRYLIKTRGQQVTLSCSPISGHRSVSWYQQTPGQGLQFLFEYFSETQRNKGNFPGRFSGRQFSNSRSEMNVSTLELGDSALYLCASSQGASYGYTFGSGTRLTVV.

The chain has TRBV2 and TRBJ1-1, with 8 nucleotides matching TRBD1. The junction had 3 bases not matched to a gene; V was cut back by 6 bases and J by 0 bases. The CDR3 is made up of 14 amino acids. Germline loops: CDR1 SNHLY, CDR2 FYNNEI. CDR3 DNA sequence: TGTGCCAGCAGCGGACAGGGTGTGAACACTGAAGCTTTCTTT. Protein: CASSGQGVNTEAFF.

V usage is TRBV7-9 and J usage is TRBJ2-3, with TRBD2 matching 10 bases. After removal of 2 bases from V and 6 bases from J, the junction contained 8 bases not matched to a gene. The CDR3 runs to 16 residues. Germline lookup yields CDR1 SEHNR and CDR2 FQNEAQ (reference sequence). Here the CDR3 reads CASSLRVAGGIDTQYF. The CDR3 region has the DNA TGTGCCAGCAGCTTAAGGGTAGCGGGGGGAATCGATACGCAGTATTTT.

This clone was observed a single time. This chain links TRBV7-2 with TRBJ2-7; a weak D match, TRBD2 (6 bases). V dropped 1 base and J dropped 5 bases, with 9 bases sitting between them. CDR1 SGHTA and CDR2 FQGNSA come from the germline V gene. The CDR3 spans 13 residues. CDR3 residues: CASSLGAGNEQYF. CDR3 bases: TGTGCCAGCAGCTTAGGGGCGGGGAACGAGCAGTACTTC.

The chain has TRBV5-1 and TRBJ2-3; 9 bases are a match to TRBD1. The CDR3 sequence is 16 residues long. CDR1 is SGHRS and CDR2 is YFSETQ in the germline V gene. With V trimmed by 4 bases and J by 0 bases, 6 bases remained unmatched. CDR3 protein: CASSPRQGGSTDTQYF. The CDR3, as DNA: TGCGCCAGCAGCCCTAGACAGGGGGGTAGCACAGATACGCAGTATTTT. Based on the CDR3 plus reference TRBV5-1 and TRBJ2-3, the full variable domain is KAGVTQTPRYLIKTRGQQVTLSCSPISGHRSVSWYQQTPGQGLQFLFEYFSETQRNKGNFPGRFSGRQFSNSRSEMNVSTLELGDSALYLCASSPRQGGSTDTQYFGPGTRLTVL.

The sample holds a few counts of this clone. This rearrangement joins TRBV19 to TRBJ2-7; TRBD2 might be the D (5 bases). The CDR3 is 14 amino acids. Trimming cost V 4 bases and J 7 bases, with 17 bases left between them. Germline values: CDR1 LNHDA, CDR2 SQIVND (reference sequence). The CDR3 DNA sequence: TGTGCCAGTAGTACAGCCGCTCCTCCGGGGGAGCAGTACTTC. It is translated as CASSTAAPPGEQYF. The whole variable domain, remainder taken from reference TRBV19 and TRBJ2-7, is DGGITQSPKYLFRKEGQNVTLSCEQNLNHDAMYWYRQDPGQGLRLIYYSQIVNDFQKGDIAEGYSVSREKKESFPLTVTSAQKNPTAFYLCASSTAAPPGEQYFGPGTRLTVT.

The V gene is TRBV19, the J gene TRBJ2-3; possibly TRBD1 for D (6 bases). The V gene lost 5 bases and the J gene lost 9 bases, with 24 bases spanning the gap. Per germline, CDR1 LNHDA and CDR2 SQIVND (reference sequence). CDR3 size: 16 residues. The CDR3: CASSFRPTGVFITQYF. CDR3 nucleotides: TGTGCCAGTAGTTTCCGCCCGACAGGCGTATTTATCACGCAGTATTTT.

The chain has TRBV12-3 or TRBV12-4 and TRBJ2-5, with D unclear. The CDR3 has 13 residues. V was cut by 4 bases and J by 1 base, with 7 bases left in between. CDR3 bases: TGTGCCAGCAGTTACGGTCTCCAAGAGACCCAGTACTTC. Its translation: CASSYGLQETQYF.

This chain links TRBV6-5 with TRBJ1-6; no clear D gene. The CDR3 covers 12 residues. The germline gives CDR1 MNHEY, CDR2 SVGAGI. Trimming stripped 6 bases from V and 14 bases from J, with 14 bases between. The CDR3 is CASSSDPRTLHF. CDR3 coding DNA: TGTGCCAGCAGCTCTGACCCCAGGACCCTCCACTTT.

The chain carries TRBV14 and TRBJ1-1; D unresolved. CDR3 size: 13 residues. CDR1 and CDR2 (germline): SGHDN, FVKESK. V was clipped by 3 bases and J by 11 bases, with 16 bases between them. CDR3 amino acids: CASSQDPQSSAFF. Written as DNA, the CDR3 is TGTGCCAGCAGCCAGGATCCACAGAGTTCCGCTTTCTTT.

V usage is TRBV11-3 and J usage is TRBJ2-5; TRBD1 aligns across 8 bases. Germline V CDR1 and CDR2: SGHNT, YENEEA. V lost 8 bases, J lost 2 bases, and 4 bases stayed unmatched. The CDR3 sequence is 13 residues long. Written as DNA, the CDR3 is TGTGCCAGCGACAGGGGCGGACAAGAGACCCAGTACTTC. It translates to CASDRGGQETQYF.

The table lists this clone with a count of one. The CDR3 is CSAGSGDYGYTF. DNA for the CDR3: TGCAGCGCTGGGTCAGGGGACTATGGCTACACCTTC. The V call is TRBV29-1, the J call TRBJ1-2; possibly TRBD1 for D (6 bases). The V gene lost 7 bases and the J gene lost 3 bases, with 12 bases spanning the gap. Germline V lookup: CDR1 SQVTM, CDR2 ANQGSEA. The CDR3 contains 12 residues.

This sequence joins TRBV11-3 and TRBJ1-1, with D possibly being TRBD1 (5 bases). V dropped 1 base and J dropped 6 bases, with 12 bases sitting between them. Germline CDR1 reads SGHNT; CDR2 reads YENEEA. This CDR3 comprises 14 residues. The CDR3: CASSLGWGVAEAFF. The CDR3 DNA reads TGTGCCAGCAGCTTAGGGTGGGGGGTCGCTGAAGCTTTCTTT. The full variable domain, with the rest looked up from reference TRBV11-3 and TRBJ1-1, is EAGVVQSPRYKIIEKKQPVAFWCNPISGHNTLYWYLQNLGQGPELLIRYENEEAVDDSQLPKDRFSAERLKGVDSTLKIQPAELGDSAVYLCASSLGWGVAEAFFGQGTRLTVV.